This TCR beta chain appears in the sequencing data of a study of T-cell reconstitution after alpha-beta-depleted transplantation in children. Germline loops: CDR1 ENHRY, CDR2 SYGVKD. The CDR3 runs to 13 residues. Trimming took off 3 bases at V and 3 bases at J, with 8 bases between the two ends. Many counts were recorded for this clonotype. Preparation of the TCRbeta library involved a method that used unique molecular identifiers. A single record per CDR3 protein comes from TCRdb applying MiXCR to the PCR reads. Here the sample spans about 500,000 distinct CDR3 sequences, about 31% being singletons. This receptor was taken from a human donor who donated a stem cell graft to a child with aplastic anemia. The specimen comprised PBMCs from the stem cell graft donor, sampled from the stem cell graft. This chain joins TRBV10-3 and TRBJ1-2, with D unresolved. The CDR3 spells CAISERGDYGYTF. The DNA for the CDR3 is TGTGCCATCAGTGAAAGAGGAGACTATGGCTACACCTTC.